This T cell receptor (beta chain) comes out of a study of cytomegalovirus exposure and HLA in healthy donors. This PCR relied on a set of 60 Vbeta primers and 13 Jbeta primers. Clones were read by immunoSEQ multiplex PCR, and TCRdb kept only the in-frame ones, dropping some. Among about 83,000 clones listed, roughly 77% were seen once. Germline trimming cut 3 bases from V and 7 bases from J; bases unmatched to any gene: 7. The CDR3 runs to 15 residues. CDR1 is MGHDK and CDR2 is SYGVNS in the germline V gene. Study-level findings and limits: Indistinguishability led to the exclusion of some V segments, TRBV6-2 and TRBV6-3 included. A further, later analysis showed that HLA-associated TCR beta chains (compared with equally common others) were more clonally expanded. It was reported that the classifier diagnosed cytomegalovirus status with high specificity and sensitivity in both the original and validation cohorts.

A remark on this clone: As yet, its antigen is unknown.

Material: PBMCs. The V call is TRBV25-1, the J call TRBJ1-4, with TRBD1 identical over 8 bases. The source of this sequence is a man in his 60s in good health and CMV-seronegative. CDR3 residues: CASSDPDRGREKLFF. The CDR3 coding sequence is TGTGCCAGCAGTGACCCCGACAGGGGACGTGAAAAACTGTTTTTT.